This note documents a single T cell receptor (beta chain) sequence. The antigen is unknown. The junction shows a germline mismatch at one end, possibly a read error. This specimen belongs to a study of vaccination and CD4 T cells after COVID-19. Sequenced with the Oncomine TCR Beta short-read assay was DNA taken from cultured CD4+ T cells. TCRdb re-called the PCR reads through MiXCR, storing one row per CDR3 protein. The sample has over 20,000 distinct CDR3 sequences; about 39% are singletons. CDR3 length equals 15 residues. Germline V gene data show CDR1 as SNHLY and CDR2 as FYNNEI. Study-wide points: No early post-infection timepoints were studied, and convalescent patients studied were relatively few.

The sample's treatment: roughly 10-day PBMC culture with coronavirus spike peptide pools or control peptides (ViraFEST assay). The rearrangement uses TRBV2 and TRBJ1-5, with 9 nucleotides matching TRBD1. Material: CD4+ T cells from blood, cultured in vitro. This TCR was sampled from a human donor who had recovered from COVID-19. The CDR3 coding sequence is TGTGCCGGCAGTGCGCGGGACAGGGGCAATCAGCCCCAGCATTTT. Protein: CAGSARDRGNQPQHF.